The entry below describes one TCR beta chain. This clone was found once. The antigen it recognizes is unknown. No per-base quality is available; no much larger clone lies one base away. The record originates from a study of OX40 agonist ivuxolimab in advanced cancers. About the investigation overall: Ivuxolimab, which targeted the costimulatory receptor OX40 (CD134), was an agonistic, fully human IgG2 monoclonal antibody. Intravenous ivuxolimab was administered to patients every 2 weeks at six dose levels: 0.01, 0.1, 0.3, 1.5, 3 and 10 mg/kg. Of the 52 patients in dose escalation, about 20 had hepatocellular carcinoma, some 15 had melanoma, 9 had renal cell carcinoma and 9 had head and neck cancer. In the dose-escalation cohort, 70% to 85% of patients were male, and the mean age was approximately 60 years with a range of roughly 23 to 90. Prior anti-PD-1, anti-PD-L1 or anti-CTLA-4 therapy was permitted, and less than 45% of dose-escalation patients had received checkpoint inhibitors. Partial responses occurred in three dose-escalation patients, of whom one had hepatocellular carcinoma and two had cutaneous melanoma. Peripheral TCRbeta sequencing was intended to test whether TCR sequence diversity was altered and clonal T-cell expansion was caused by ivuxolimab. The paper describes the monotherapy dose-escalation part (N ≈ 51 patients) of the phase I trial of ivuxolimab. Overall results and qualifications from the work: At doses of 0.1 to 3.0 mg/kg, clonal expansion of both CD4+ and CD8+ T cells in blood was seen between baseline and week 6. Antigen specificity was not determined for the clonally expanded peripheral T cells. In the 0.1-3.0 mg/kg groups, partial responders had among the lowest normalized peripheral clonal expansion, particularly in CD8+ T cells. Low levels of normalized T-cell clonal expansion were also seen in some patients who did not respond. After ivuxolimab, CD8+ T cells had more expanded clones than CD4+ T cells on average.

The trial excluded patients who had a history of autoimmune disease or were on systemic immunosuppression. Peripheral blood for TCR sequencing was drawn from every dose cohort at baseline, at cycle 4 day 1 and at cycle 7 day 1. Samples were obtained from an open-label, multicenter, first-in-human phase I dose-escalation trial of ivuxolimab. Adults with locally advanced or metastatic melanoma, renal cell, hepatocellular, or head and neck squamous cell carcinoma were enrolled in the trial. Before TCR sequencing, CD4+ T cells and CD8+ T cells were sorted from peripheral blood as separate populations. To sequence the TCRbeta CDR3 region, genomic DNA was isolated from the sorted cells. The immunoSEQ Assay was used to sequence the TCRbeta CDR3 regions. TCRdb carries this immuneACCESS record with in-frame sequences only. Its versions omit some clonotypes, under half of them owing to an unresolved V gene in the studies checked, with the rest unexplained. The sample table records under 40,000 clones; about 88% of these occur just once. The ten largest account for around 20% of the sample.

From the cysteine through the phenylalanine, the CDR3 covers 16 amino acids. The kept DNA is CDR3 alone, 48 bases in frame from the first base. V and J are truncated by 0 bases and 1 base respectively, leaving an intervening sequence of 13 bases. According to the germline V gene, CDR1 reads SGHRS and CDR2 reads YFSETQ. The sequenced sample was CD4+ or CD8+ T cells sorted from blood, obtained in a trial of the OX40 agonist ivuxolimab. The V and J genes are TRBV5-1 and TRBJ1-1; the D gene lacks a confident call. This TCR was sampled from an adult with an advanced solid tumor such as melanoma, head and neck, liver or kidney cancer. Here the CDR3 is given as CASSLEPTMRNTEAFF. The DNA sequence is TGCGCCAGCAGCTTGGAACCTACAATGAGGAACACTGAAGCTTTCTTT.